The table lists the clone carrying this T cell receptor beta chain with a few counts. This sample was included in a study of CD8 T cells in ankylosing spondylitis. Using its own MiXCR run on the 5' RACE reads, TCRdb lists one record per CDR3 protein. Altogether 210,000 or so distinct CDR3 sequences are present, approximately 24% being singletons, with the ten largest covering roughly 6.7%. There are 12 residues in the CDR3. The V end was cut by 6 bases, the J end by 10 bases, with 16 bases between. The germline CDR1 and CDR2 sequences are SQVTM and ANQGSEA. The material sequenced was blood, either unsorted or a sorted T cell fraction (not recorded which). The sequence was collected from a male donor with ankylosing spondylitis or in good health (not recorded which). This chain joins TRBV29-1 and TRBJ2-1, with D tentatively TRBD1 (5 bases). CDR3 amino acids: CSVATWGQEQFF. The CDR3 DNA is TGCAGCGTCGCAACTTGGGGCCAGGAGCAGTTCTTC.